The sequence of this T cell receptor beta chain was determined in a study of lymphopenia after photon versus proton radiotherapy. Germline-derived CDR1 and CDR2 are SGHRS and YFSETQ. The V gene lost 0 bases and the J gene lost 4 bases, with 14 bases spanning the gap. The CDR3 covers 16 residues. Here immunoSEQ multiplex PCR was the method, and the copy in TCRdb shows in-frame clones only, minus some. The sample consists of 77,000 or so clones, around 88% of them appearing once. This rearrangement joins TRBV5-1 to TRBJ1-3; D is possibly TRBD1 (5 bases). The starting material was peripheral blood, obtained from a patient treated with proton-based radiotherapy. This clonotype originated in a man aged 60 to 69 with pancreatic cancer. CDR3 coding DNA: TGCGCCAGCAGCTTGGAGGGGTCAGGGTACGGAAACACCATATATTTT. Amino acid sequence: CASSLEGSGYGNTIYF. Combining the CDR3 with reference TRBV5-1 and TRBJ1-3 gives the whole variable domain KAGVTQTPRYLIKTRGQQVTLSCSPISGHRSVSWYQQTPGQGLQFLFEYFSETQRNKGNFPGRFSGRQFSNSRSEMNVSTLELGDSALYLCASSLEGSGYGNTIYFGEGSWLTVV.